One T cell receptor (beta chain) is described in this entry. The antigen is undetermined. This record belongs to a study of T cells after posttransplantation cyclophosphamide. Study observations and caveats: Donor-recipient repertoire similarity was low at 1-2 months, rising over year one. TRB overlap between skin or GI tissue T cells and blood was limited. After PTCy, TRB diversity resembled that of CNI/methotrexate controls.

Cyclophosphamide on days +3 and +4 followed busulfan-fludarabine conditioning and a marrow graft. The protocol was immunoSEQ multiplex PCR, while the TCRdb copy is restricted to in-frame clones and leaves out a portion. Of about 21,000 clones listed, approximately 90% are singletons. This receptor was obtained from a female patient aged 40-49 years who received an allogeneic stem cell transplant from a related donor, was CMV-positive, and had no GVHD. Some of the T cells might come from the graft donor. This material consisted of PBMCs, taken after allogeneic stem cell transplant with posttransplant cyclophosphamide.

The CDR3 spells CASSQGRAGGRGEQFF. Here the CDR3 DNA reads TGCGCCAGCAGCCAAGGGAGGGCGGGAGGGAGGGGTGAGCAGTTCTTC. V usage is TRBV4-1 and J usage is TRBJ2-1, with 9 nucleotides matching TRBD2. With V trimmed by 1 base and J by 9 bases, 10 bases remained unmatched. This CDR3 is built from 16 residues. Germline V CDR1 and CDR2: MGHRA, YSYEKL.